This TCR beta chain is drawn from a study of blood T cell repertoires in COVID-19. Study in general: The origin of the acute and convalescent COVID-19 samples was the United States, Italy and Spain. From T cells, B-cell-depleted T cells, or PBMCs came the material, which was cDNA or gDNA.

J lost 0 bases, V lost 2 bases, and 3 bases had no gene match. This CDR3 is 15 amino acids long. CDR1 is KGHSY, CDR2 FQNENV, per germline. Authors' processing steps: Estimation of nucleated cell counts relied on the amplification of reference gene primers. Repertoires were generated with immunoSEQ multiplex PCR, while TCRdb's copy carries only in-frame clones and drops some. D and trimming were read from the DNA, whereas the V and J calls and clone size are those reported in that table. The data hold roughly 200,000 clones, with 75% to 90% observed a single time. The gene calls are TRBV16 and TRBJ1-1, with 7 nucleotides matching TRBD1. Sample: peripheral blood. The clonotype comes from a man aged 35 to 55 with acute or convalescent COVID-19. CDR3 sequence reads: CASSQPDRVNTEAFF. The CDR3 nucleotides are TGTGCCAGCAGCCAACCCGACAGGGTGAACACTGAAGCTTTCTTT.